One and the same sample provided the 11 T cell receptor beta chains below, sequenced in a study of post-analysis software for immune sequencing data. Whole-study results and caveats: Higher frequency in patients than in controls was seen for roughly five TRBV segments, with TRBV5-6, TRBV5-1 and TRBV20-1 among them.

The authors incorporated unique molecular identifiers into the TCR beta cDNA libraries. TCRdb re-called the PCR reads with MiXCR, one entry per CDR3 protein. The repertoire consists of about 680,000 distinct CDR3 sequences, with 55% to 60% occurring once and the leading ten covering 11%. What these receptors recognize is not known. The sample was blood. Receptors originate from a girl aged 2 to 10 with multiple sclerosis.

V is TRBV5-1 and J is TRBJ2-3; no clear D gene. The CDR3 consists of 15 residues. Trimming took off 4 bases at V and 0 bases at J, with 12 bases between the two ends. The germline V gene has CDR1 SGHRS and CDR2 YFSETQ. The CDR3 coding sequence is TGCGCCAGCAGCCCCCGGAGTCCTAGCACAGATACGCAGTATTTT. It encodes CASSPRSPSTDTQYF.

In this sample, this clonotype turned up a few times. The rearrangement links TRBV29-1 to TRBJ2-3; TRBD2 agrees at 13 bases. This CDR3 comprises 15 residues. The germline gives CDR1 SQVTM, CDR2 ANQGSEA. J lost 2 bases, V lost 5 bases, and 4 bases had no gene match. CDR3 amino acids: CSVLGLAGATDTQYF. The CDR3 nucleotides read TGCAGCGTTCTAGGACTAGCGGGGGCCACAGATACGCAGTATTTT.

The chain couples TRBV7-2 to TRBJ1-3; unclear D gene. The germline CDR1 and CDR2 sequences are SGHTA and FQGNSA. The CDR3 loop spans 13 amino acids. Between the trimmed V and J ends, which lost 5 bases and 2 bases, there was a span of 7 bases. CDR3 coding DNA: TGTGCCAGCAGCCTAGGCACTGGAAACACCATATATTTT. It specifies CASSLGTGNTIYF.

The chain couples TRBV12-3 or TRBV12-4 to TRBJ2-1, with 7 bases fitting TRBD2. Losses at the gene ends were 7 bases for V and 2 bases for J; bases not matched to a gene: 5. The CDR3 spans 14 residues. The chain's CDR3 is CASNPGGPYNEQFF. The CDR3 bases are TGTGCCAGCAATCCGGGGGGTCCCTACAATGAGCAGTTCTTC.

This clonotype turned up a few times. CDR3 in amino acids: CASSVEDRGDELFF. CDR3 DNA sequence: TGCGCCAGCAGCGTGGAAGACAGGGGGGACGAACTGTTTTTT. The rearrangement joins TRBV5-1 to TRBJ1-4; 9 bases are shared with TRBD1. In germline, CDR1 is SGHRS, CDR2 YFSETQ. V lost 4 bases and J lost 12; bases outside the gene matches: 10. This CDR3 contains 14 residues.

The chain links TRBV20-1 to TRBJ1-1; no reliable D call. The CDR3 covers 12 residues. V was pared by 3 bases and J by 1 base, with 6 bases between. CDR1 is DFQATT and CDR2 is SNEGSKA in the germline V gene (reference sequence). This CDR3 reads CSARAANTEAFF. The DNA for the CDR3 is TGCAGTGCTAGGGCGGCGAACACTGAAGCTTTCTTT.

Worth noting for this clonotype: Relative to the germline gene, one junction end is altered; a read error may explain this. The V gene is TRBV5-1, the J gene TRBJ2-3, with 8 bases identical to TRBD1. The CDR3 is made up of 15 amino acids. The germline V gene has CDR1 SGHRS and CDR2 YFSETQ. CDR3 nucleotide sequence: TGTGCCACCTCTATGACAGGGGACCGCACAGATACGCAGTATTTT. It translates to CATSMTGDRTDTQYF.

The J gene is TRBJ1-5, the V gene TRBV20-1, with D unclear. The CDR3 contains 13 residues. CDR1 and CDR2 from the germline V gene are DFQATT and SNEGSKA (reference sequence). V dropped 0 bases and J dropped 6 bases, with 9 bases sitting between them. In DNA form, the CDR3 reads TGCAGTGCTAGAGATGGCGGCGGTCAGCCCCAGCATTTT. The encoded protein is CSARDGGGQPQHF.

The chain is built from TRBV7-9 and TRBJ2-3; TRBD1 matches at 9 bases. Trimming cost V 10 bases and J 3 bases; bases outside gene matches: 8. The length of the CDR3 is 14 residues. Germline CDR1 and CDR2: SEHNR and FQNEAQ (reference sequence). CDR3 in DNA: TGTGCCACCAAACAGGGGGCTAATACAGATACGCAGTATTTT. It yields the protein CATKQGANTDTQYF. Full variable domain (remainder filled in from reference TRBV7-9 and TRBJ2-3): DTGVSQNPRHKITKRGQNVTFRCDPISEHNRLYWYRQTLGQGPEFLTYFQNEAQLEKSRLLSDRFSAERPKGSFSTLEIQRTEQGDSAMYLCATKQGANTDTQYFGPGTRLTVL.

The chain employs TRBV12-3 or TRBV12-4 and TRBJ2-3; D ambiguous. This CDR3 spans 17 amino acids. The V end was cut by 2 bases, the J end by 1 base, with 16 bases between. DNA for the CDR3: TGTGCCAGCAGTTTAACTATGTCGGGCACCCGCACAGATACGCAGTATTTT. As protein: CASSLTMSGTRTDTQYF.

Ten or more counts support this clonotype. V and J are TRBV11-2 and TRBJ2-5; D possibly corresponds to TRBD2 (6 bases). The CDR3 length is 14 residues. Germline V gene lookup returns CDR1 SGHAT and CDR2 FQNNGV. V dropped 5 bases and J dropped 4 bases, with 14 bases sitting between them. The CDR3 here is CASSPTLGGETQYF. CDR3 nucleotide sequence: TGTGCCAGCAGCCCGACCCTGGGGGGAGAGACCCAGTACTTC.